These 25 T cell receptor beta chains came from one sample sequenced in a study of post-analysis software for immune sequencing data. These receptors have no known antigen. The study, taken as a whole, reports: Patients had higher frequencies than controls of roughly five TRBV segments, including TRBV5-6, TRBV5-1 and TRBV20-1.

cDNA libraries of TCR beta carried unique molecular identifiers. MiXCR, applied by TCRdb to the PCR reads, yields one record per CDR3 protein. The sample comprises about 540,000 distinct CDR3 sequences, approximately 31% of which are singletons, and 5% to 6% rests with the top ten. The sample consisted of blood. These receptor sequences come from a girl younger than 18 with multiple sclerosis.

This clonotype appeared a few times. V and J are TRBV18 and TRBJ2-7; D is possibly TRBD2 (6 bases). The CDR3 covers 13 residues. V lost 4 bases to trimming and J lost 2 bases, with 9 bases between them. Germline V gene data show CDR1 as KGHSH and CDR2 as LQKENI. For the CDR3, the DNA is TGTGCCAGCTCACAGGACTACACCTACGAGCAGTACTTC. Translation: CASSQDYTYEQYF.

This sequence joins TRBV5-6 and TRBJ1-6; a weak D match, TRBD1 (5 bases). The CDR3 consists of 15 residues. V gave up 4 bases and J gave up 7 bases, with 15 bases separating them. Germline V lookup: CDR1 SGHDT, CDR2 YYEEEE. CDR3: CASSREGRTNSPLHF. DNA for the CDR3: TGTGCCAGCAGCCGGGAGGGACGGACCAATTCACCCCTCCACTTT.

The chain combines TRBV5-6 with TRBJ2-5; D is undetermined. V was shortened by 2 bases and J by 3 bases, with 5 bases between the two germline ends. CDR1 SGHDT and CDR2 YYEEEE come from the germline V gene. CDR3 length equals 12 residues. The CDR3 coding sequence is TGTGCCAGCAGCTTAGAAGAAGAGACCCAGTACTTC. Its protein product is CASSLEEETQYF.

J is TRBJ1-5 and V is TRBV12-3 or TRBV12-4; TRBD1 matches 7 bases. There are 14 residues in the CDR3. Trimming removed 4 bases from V and 5 bases from J; junction bases left unmatched: 5. Written as DNA, the CDR3 is TGTGCCAGCAGTTCCCTTACAGGGGATCAGCCCCAGCATTTT. Translation gives CASSSLTGDQPQHF.

This clonotype was seen a few times. V is TRBV3-1 and J is TRBJ2-1, with TRBD1 identical over 11 bases. This CDR3 region has 15 residues. The J segment lost 12 bases and the V segment lost 4 bases, leaving 11 bases of the junction unmatched. CDR1 and CDR2 from the germline V gene are LGHDT and YNNKEL (reference sequence). The CDR3 loop is CASSPVNLGTGGQFF. CDR3 bases: TGTGCCAGCAGCCCAGTTAACCTTGGGACAGGGGGGCAGTTCTTC.

The chain couples TRBV20-1 to TRBJ1-4, with 8 bases lining up with TRBD1. Germline CDR1 DFQATT, CDR2 SNEGSKA (reference sequence). V was pared by 6 bases and J by 8 bases, with 26 bases of the junction left unmatched. The CDR3 covers 19 residues. As DNA, the CDR3 is TGCAGTGCAGAAACCGTTCCCGGGACAGGTCGCATGGCCGGGGAAAAACTGTTTTTT. It is translated as CSAETVPGTGRMAGEKLFF.

The chain joins TRBV6-8 to TRBJ2-5; 9 nucleotides align to TRBD1. The CDR3 consists of 16 residues. Germline loops: CDR1 MNHGY, CDR2 SAAAGT. V was pared by 6 bases and J by 2 bases, with 10 bases of the junction left unmatched. In DNA form, the CDR3 reads TGTGCCAGCAGCCCAGGGGCGGACAGGGGACAAGAGACCCAGTACTTC. The encoded protein is CASSPGADRGQETQYF.

A few counts support this clonotype. The rearrangement joins TRBV6-5 to TRBJ2-7; 9 bases are shared with TRBD1. CDR3 length: 13 amino acids. The ends lost 5 bases at V and 5 bases at J; junction bases unmatched: 4. Looked up from germline, CDR1 is MNHEY and CDR2 is SVGAGI. The CDR3 coding sequence is TGTGCCAGCAGTAGGACAGGGGACCACGAGCAGTACTTC. Its protein is CASSRTGDHEQYF.

The rearrangement links TRBV6-5 to TRBJ2-7; 7 bases are a match to TRBD1. With V trimmed by 6 bases and J by 2 bases, 7 bases remained unmatched. Germline CDR1 and CDR2: MNHEY and SVGAGI. The length of the CDR3 is 14 residues. The CDR3 spells CASSPGQPPYEQYF. The CDR3 DNA reads TGTGCCAGCAGCCCGGGACAGCCACCCTACGAGCAGTACTTC.

This chain uses TRBV6-1 with TRBJ2-5; 7 nucleotides line up with TRBD1. Germline V gene sequence: CDR1 MNHNS, CDR2 SASEGT. J lost 11 bases, V lost 6 bases, and 12 bases had no gene match. The CDR3 has 13 amino acids. CDR3: CASRALTGYGQYF. Here the CDR3 DNA reads TGTGCCAGCAGAGCCCTGACAGGGTACGGGCAGTACTTC.

The chain uses TRBV6-1 and TRBJ1-1; the D is unclear. The CDR3 runs 14 residues. The germline V and J ends were trimmed by 3 bases and 4 bases, with 12 bases remaining between them. Germline CDR1 MNHNS, CDR2 SASEGT. CDR3 DNA: TGTGCCAGCAGTGATGTAGGGAGCATCACTGAAGCTTTCTTT. Protein sequence: CASSDVGSITEAFF.

Turning to this clonotype: Compared with germline, one end of the junction differs, possibly owing to a read error. The gene calls are TRBV15 and TRBJ2-2; weak D call: TRBD2 (5 bases). From germline, CDR1 is LNHNV and CDR2 YYDKDF (reference sequence). This CDR3 has 16 residues. CDR3 loop: CATSRGAWSNTGERFF. For the CDR3, the DNA is TGTGCCACCAGCAGGGGAGCGTGGAGTAACACCGGGGAGCGGTTTTTT.

The chain carries TRBV7-2 and TRBJ1-5; 8 nucleotides line up with TRBD1. Trimming cost V 2 bases and J 2 bases; bases outside gene matches: 14. Germline CDR1 reads SGHTA; CDR2 reads FQGNSA. The CDR3 has 19 residues. The CDR3 sequence is CASSLTLGQAFNGNQPQHF. CDR3 bases: TGTGCCAGCAGCTTAACCCTGGGACAGGCATTCAATGGCAATCAGCCCCAGCATTTT.

The gene calls are TRBV9 and TRBJ2-6; D is ambiguous. Germline V gene sequence: CDR1 SGDLS, CDR2 YYNGEE. V was pared by 0 bases and J by 0 bases, with 16 bases between. CDR3 length equals 19 residues. Written as DNA, the CDR3 is TGTGCCAGCAGCGTAGAGACGCCGGGCCGGATCTCTGGGGCCAACGTCCTGACTTTC. Translation: CASSVETPGRISGANVLTF.

With respect to this clonotype: One end of the junction is discordant with germline, which a read error may explain. The gene calls are TRBV3-1 and TRBJ2-5, with D possibly being TRBD1 (5 bases). The CDR3 extends over 13 amino acids. Per germline, CDR1 LGHDT and CDR2 YNNKEL (reference sequence). The CDR3 spells CASSEQVQGTQYF. CDR3 DNA sequence: TGTGCCAGCAGCGAACAGGTACAAGGGACCCAGTACTTC.

This chain joins TRBV11-2 and TRBJ2-1; D is uncertain. The germline V and J ends were trimmed by 5 bases and 8 bases, with 13 bases remaining between them. The CDR3 extends over 13 amino acids. Per the germline V gene, CDR1 is SGHAT and CDR2 is FQNNGV. The CDR3 DNA is TGTGCCAGCAGCCCGTACGTTGGACATGAGCAGTTCTTC. It translates to CASSPYVGHEQFF.

This clonotype was detected only a few times. The CDR3 nucleotides read TGTGCCACCAGTGATTATGGAGAGACCAATGAGCAGTTCTTC. This encodes CATSDYGETNEQFF. The V call is TRBV24-1, the J call TRBJ2-1; D not certain. The CDR3 sequence is 14 residues long. V dropped 2 bases and J dropped 6 bases, with 10 bases sitting between them. CDR1 is KGHDR and CDR2 is SFDVKD in the germline V gene.

The rearrangement joins TRBV20-1 to TRBJ2-5, with no clear D. V was clipped by 5 bases and J by 1 base, with 8 bases between them. CDR1 and CDR2 from the germline V gene are DFQATT and SNEGSKA (reference sequence). The CDR3 loop spans 12 amino acids. DNA for the CDR3: TGCAGTGCTCCGGTGATCCAAGAGACCCAGTACTTC. This encodes CSAPVIQETQYF.

The V gene is TRBV20-1, the J gene TRBJ2-7; maybe TRBD2 (6 bases). The CDR3 has 13 amino acids. The V end lost 7 bases, the J end lost 2 bases, and 15 bases lay between the germline ends. CDR1 is DFQATT, CDR2 SNEGSKA, per germline (reference sequence). As DNA, the CDR3 is TGCAGTGTTGTGACCGGACTAACCTACGAGCAGTACTTC. Protein: CSVVTGLTYEQYF.

The rearrangement links TRBV7-9 to TRBJ2-6; TRBD1 agrees at 8 bases. CDR1 SEHNR and CDR2 FQNEAQ come from the germline V gene (reference sequence). V shed 0 bases and J 5 bases; nucleotides not matched to a gene: 9. This CDR3 is 18 amino acids long. CDR3 sequence reads: CASSLAQGAGYWANVLTF. As DNA, the CDR3 is TGTGCCAGCAGCTTAGCGCAGGGGGCAGGGTATTGGGCCAACGTCCTGACTTTC.

In its sample, this clonotype was seen once. This sequence joins TRBV5-1 and TRBJ1-1; D uncertain. Germline assignment: CDR1 SGHRS and CDR2 YFSETQ. CDR3 length: 14 amino acids. With 3 bases removed from V and 1 base from J, the gap between germline ends came to 10 bases. CDR3 residues: CASSSSTANTEAFF. The CDR3 DNA sequence: TGCGCCAGCAGCTCATCGACTGCGAACACTGAAGCTTTCTTT.

This clonotype has a handful of counts. The chain links TRBV6-5 to TRBJ1-4; TRBD1 matches at 8 bases. The trim removed 6 bases at V and 6 bases at J, leaving 6 bases unmatched. CDR1 MNHEY and CDR2 SVGAGI come from the germline V gene. The length of the CDR3 is 14 residues. As DNA, the CDR3 is TGTGCCAGCAGCCCAGGGGGCGTGGATGAAAAACTGTTTTTT. Translation gives CASSPGGVDEKLFF.

V is TRBV20-1 and J is TRBJ1-2, with TRBD1 matching over 7 bases. The length of the CDR3 is 12 residues. The germline V gene encodes CDR1 DFQATT and CDR2 SNEGSKA (reference sequence). CDR3: CRASGQQYGYTF. The CDR3 DNA sequence: TGCAGGGCTTCGGGACAGCAATATGGCTACACCTTC.

The DNA of the CDR3 is TGTGCCAGCAGCTTAGATTCCGACAGCACTGAAGCTTTCTTT. Its translation: CASSLDSDSTEAFF. V usage is TRBV11-2 and J usage is TRBJ1-1; D perhaps matches TRBD1 (5 bases). Per germline, CDR1 SGHAT and CDR2 FQNNGV. The CDR3 has 14 residues. The ends were cut back, 0 bases at V and 4 bases at J, with 9 bases in the middle.

V is TRBV6-5 and J is TRBJ1-5, with TRBD1 as a possible D gene (5 bases). This CDR3 is 13 amino acids long. Germline V lookup: CDR1 MNHEY, CDR2 SVGAGI. V dropped 9 bases and J dropped 1 base, with 10 bases sitting between them. The DNA of the CDR3 is TGTGCCAGTGGAAGGGGAAGCAATCAGCCCCAGCATTTT. This codes for CASGRGSNQPQHF.